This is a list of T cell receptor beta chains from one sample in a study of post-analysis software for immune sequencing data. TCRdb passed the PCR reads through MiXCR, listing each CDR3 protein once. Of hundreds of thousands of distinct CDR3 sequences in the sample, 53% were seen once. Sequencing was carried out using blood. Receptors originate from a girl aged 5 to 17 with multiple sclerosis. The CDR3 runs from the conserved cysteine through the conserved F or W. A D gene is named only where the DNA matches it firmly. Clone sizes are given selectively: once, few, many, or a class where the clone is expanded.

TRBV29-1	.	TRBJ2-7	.	TGCAGCGTCGCAGACAGCCGCTACGGGGAGCAGTACTTC	CSVADSRYGEQYF
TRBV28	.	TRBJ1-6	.	TGTGCCAGCAGTTCGGGACAACGAAATTCACCCCTCCACTTT	CASSSGQRNSPLHF
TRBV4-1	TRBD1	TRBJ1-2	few	TGCGCCAGCAGCCAGCGGGACAGCATGGGTGACTACACCTTC	CASSQRDSMGDYTF
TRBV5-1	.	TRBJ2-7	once	TGCGCCAGCAGCGTACTAGCAGACGAGCAGTACTTC	CASSVLADEQYF
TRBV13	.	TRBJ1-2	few	TGTGCCAGCAGCCCCCAAGGATGGGTAGGCTACACCTTC	CASSPQGWVGYTF
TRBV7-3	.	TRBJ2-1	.	TGTGCCAGCAGCCCCCGATCGGGGGGCGGTGAGCAGTTCTTC	CASSPRSGGGEQFF
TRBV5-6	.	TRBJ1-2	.	TGTGCCAGCAGCCAGTTGGCGTACTACGCCTTC	CASSQLAYYAF
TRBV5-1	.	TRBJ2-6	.	TGCGCCAGCAGCTTGGAGAGTGGCCATAGCTCTGGGGCCAACGTCCTGACTTTC	CASSLESGHSSGANVLTF
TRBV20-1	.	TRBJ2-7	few	TGCAGTGCTAGTGCCGAGTTGAGAGGCGAGCAGTACTTC	CSASAELRGEQYF
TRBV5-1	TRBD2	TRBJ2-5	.	TGCGCCAGCAGTTCAGGGACTACGTACCAAGAGACCCAGTACTTC	CASSSGTTYQETQYF
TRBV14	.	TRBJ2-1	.	TGTGCCAGCAGCCAAGTACTCCTCCTCGGTGAGCAGTTCTTC	CASSQVLLLGEQFF
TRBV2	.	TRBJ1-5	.	TGTGCCAGCCATAAAGACAGCGCAAGGGCGCCCCAGCATTTT	CASHKDSARAPQHF
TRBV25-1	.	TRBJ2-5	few	TGTGCCAGCAGTGAATCGCCCGAGTACCAGTACTTC	CASSESPEYQYF
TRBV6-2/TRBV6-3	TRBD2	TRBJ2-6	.	TGTGCCAGCATCGGGCGGACTAGCCGTATCTCTGGGGCCAACGTCCTGACTTTC	CASIGRTSRISGANVLTF
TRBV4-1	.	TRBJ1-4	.	TGCGCCAGCAGCCTCACCGGGTCCTTTGAAAAACTGTTTTTT	CASSLTGSFEKLFF
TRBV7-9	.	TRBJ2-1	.	TGTGCCAGCAGCTCGTGGGTAGAGAATGAGCAGTTCTTC	CASSSWVENEQFF
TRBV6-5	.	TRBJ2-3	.	TGTGCCAGCAGTTACTTCGGGACCAGCGGGAGCACAGATACGCAGTATTTT	CASSYFGTSGSTDTQYF
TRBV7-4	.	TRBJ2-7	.	TGTGCCAGCAGTTCTGGGGGGCTCTACGAGCAGTACTTC	CASSSGGLYEQYF
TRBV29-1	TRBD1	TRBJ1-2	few	TGCAGCGTTGTCAACCGGGACAGGGGTTCCCGAGGCTACACCTTC	CSVVNRDRGSRGYTF
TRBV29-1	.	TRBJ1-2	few	TGCAGCGTTGGGGGGGAGTTGGGCTATGGCTACACCTTC	CSVGGELGYGYTF
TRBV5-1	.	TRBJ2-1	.	TGCGCCGGCAGGACAGATTACAATGAGCAGTTCTTC	CAGRTDYNEQFF
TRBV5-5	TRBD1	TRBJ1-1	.	TGTGCCAGCAGCTCCACGGGGACAGGGGGCCATGAAGCTTTCTTT	CASSSTGTGGHEAFF
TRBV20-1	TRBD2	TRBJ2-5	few	TGCAGTGCTAGAACGGGGGGGTCGGCGGCAGAGACCCAGTACTTC	CSARTGGSAAETQYF
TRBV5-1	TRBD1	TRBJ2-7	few	TGCGCCAGCAGCTTTCGGGACAGGGGATTCCACGAGCAGTACTTC	CASSFRDRGFHEQYF
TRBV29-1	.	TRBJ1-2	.	TGCAGCGTTGATGGGGGTCGCGGTGGCTACACCTTC	CSVDGGRGGYTF
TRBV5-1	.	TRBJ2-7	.	TGCGCCAGCAGACCCACATCTTCCTACGAGCAGTACTTC	CASRPTSSYEQYF
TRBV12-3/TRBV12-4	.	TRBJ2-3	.	TGTGCCAGCAACGAACAGGGACTCGTGGGTGCAGATACGCAGTATTTC	CASNEQGLVGADTQYF
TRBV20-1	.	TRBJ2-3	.	TGCAGTGCTAGAGGCAGGGGCGCCTTCACAGATACGCAGTATTTT	CSARGRGAFTDTQYF
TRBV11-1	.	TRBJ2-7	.	TGTACCAGCAGCCCCGTTTTCTCCTACGAGCAGTACTTC	CTSSPVFSYEQYF
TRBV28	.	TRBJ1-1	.	TGTGCCAGCAGTATATTCCGGTGGGAGCAGGGGACTGAAGCTTTCTTT	CASSIFRWEQGTEAFF
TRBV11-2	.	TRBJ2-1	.	TGTGTCAGCAGCTCCTTCCACCGTTGGGAGCAGTTCTTC	CVSSSFHRWEQFF
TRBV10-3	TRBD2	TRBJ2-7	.	TGTGCCGCCCAAGCGGGACCCAACTACGAGCAGTACTTC	CAAQAGPNYEQYF
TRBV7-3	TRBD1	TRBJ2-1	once	TGTGCCAGCAGCCCCCCTGGGACAGGAACCTACAATGAGCAGTTCTTC	CASSPPGTGTYNEQFF
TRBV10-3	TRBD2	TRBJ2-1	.	TGTGCCATCATGCCTAGCGGGAGAGCATACAATGAGCAGTTCTTC	CAIMPSGRAYNEQFF
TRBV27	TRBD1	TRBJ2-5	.	TGTGCCAGCAGTTTAATCCCCGGTGCAGGGGGGACCCAGTACTTC	CASSLIPGAGGTQYF
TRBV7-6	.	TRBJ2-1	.	TGTGCCAGCAGCTTAGGTCGCAGGTCGTTGATCTCCTACAATGAGCAGTTCTTC	CASSLGRRSLISYNEQFF
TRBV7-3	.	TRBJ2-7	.	TGTGCCAGCAGCAAGCGGGTCCGGAATGAGCAGTACTTC	CASSKRVRNEQYF
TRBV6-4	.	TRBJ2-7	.	TGTGCCAGCAGTGACAGCTCCTACAATGAGCAGTACTTC	CASSDSSYNEQYF
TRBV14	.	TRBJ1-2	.	TGTGCCAGCAGTTCCCAAGGAGGACCTAACTATGGCTACACCTTC	CASSSQGGPNYGYTF
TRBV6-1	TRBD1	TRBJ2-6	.	TGTGCCAGCACCTTACAGGGGTACCGCGTCCTGACTTTC	CASTLQGYRVLTF
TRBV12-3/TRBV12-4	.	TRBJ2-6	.	TGTGCCAGCACCGATTCCGACAGGTTTAGCTCTGGGGCCAACGTCCTGACTTTC	CASTDSDRFSSGANVLTF
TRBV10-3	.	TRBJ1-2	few	TGTGCCATCAGTGAGTTTACAAACTCCCCTGGCTACACCTTC	CAISEFTNSPGYTF
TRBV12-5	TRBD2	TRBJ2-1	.	TGTGCTAGTGGTTTGGGCACTAGCGGCTCCTACAATGAGCAGTTCTTC	CASGLGTSGSYNEQFF
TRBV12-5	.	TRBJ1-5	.	TGTGTTAGTGGTCCCGAGCACAGGTATAGCAATCAGCCCCAGCATTTT	CVSGPEHRYSNQPQHF
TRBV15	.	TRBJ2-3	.	TGTGCCACCAGCAGAGATGCAGATACGCAGTATTTT	CATSRDADTQYF
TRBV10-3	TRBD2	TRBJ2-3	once	TGTGCCAGCTCTAGCGGGAGTGCAGATACGCAGTATTTT	CASSSGSADTQYF
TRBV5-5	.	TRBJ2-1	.	TGTGCCAGCAGCCCACAGGTTTTCTCCCACAATGAGCAGTTCTTC	CASSPQVFSHNEQFF
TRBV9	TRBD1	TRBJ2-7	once	TGTGCCAGCAGCGTTCGGACAGGGAGCTCCTACGAGCAGTACTTC	CASSVRTGSSYEQYF
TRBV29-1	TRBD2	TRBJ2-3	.	TGCAGCGTCAAGACTAGCGGGGGGGGCACAGATACGCAGTATTTT	CSVKTSGGGTDTQYF
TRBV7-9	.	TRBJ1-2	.	TGTGCCAGCAGCTTAGAGGGCCCAAGGGACTATGGCTACACCTTC	CASSLEGPRDYGYTF
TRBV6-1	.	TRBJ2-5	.	TGTGCCAGCAGTGAACTGGCGGCTCCGGAGACCCAGTACTTC	CASSELAAPETQYF
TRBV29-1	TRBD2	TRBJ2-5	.	TGCAGCGTTGAAAAGCGGGGCTCGGGCGAGACCCAGTACTTC	CSVEKRGSGETQYF